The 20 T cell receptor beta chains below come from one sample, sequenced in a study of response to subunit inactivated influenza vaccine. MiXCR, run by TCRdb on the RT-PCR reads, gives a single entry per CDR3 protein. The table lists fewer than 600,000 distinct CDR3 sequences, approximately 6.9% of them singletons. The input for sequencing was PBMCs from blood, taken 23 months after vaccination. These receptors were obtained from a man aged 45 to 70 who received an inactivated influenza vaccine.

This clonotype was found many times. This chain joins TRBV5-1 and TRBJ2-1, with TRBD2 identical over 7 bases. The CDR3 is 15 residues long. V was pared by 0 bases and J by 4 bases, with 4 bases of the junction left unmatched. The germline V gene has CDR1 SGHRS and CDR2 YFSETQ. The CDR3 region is CASSLVGGGYNEQFF. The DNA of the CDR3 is TGCGCCAGCAGCTTGGTCGGGGGAGGGTACAATGAGCAGTTCTTC.

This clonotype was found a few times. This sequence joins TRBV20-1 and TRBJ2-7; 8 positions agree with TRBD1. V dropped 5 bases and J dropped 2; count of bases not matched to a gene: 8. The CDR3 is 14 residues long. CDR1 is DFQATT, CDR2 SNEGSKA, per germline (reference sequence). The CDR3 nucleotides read TGCAGTGCTTTCGAGGGACAGGTTCCCTACGAGCAGTACTTC. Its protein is CSAFEGQVPYEQYF.

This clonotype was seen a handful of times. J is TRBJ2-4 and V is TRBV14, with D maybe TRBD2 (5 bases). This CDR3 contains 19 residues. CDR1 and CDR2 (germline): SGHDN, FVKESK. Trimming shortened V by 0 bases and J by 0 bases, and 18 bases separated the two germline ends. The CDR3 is CASSQEGSSRLLAKNIQYF. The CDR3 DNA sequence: TGTGCCAGCAGCCAAGAAGGTTCTAGCAGACTTTTAGCCAAAAACATTCAGTACTTC.

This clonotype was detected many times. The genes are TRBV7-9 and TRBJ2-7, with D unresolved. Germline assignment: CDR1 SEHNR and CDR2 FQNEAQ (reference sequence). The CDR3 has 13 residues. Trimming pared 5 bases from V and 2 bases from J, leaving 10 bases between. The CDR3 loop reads CASSPPSAYEQYF. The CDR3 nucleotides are TGTGCCAGCAGCCCCCCGTCCGCCTACGAGCAGTACTTC.

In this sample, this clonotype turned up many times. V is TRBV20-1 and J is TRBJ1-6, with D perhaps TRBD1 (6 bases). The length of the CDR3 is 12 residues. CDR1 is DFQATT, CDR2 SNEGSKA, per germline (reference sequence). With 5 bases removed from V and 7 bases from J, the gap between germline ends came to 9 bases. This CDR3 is CSARTENSPLHF. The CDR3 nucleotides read TGCAGTGCTCGGACAGAGAATTCACCCCTCCACTTT.

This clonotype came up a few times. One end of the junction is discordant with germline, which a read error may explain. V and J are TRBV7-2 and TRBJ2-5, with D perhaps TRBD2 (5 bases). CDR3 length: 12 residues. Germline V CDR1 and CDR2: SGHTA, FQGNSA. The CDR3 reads CASSVVSVPEDF. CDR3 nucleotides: TGTGCCAGCAGCGTGGTTAGCGTGCCAGAAGACTTC. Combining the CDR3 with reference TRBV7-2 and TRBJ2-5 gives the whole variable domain GAGVSQSPSNKVTEKGKDVELRCDPISGHTALYWYRQSLGQGLEFLIYFQGNSAPDKSGLPSDRFSAERTGGSVSTLTIQRTQQEDSAVYLCASSVVSVPEDFGPGTRLLVL.

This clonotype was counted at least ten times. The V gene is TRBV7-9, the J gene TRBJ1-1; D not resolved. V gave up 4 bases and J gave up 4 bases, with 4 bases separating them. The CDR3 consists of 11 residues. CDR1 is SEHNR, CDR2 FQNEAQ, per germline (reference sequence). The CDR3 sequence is CASSSATEAFF. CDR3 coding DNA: TGTGCCAGCAGCTCGGCCACTGAAGCTTTCTTT.

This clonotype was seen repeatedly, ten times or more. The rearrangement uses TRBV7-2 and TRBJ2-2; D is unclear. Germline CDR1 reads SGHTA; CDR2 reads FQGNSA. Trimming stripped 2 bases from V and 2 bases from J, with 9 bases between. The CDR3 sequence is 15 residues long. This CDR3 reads CASSLSSLNTGELFF. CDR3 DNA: TGTGCCAGCAGCTTATCAAGTCTCAACACCGGGGAGCTGTTTTTT.

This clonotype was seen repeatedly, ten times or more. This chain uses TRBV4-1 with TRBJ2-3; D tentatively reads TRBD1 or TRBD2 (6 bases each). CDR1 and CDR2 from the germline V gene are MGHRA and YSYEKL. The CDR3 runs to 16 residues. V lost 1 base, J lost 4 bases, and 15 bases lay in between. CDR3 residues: CASSQGEWGASDTQYF. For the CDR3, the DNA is TGCGCCAGCAGCCAAGGGGAGTGGGGGGCATCAGATACGCAGTATTTT.

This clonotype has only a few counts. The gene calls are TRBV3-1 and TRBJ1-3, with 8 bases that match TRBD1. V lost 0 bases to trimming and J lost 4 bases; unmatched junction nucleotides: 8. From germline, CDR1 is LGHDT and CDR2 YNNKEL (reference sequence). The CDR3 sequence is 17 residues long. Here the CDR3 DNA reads TGTGCCAGCAGCCAAGATTTGGGCAGGGGGCGAGGAAACACCATATATTTT. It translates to CASSQDLGRGRGNTIYF.

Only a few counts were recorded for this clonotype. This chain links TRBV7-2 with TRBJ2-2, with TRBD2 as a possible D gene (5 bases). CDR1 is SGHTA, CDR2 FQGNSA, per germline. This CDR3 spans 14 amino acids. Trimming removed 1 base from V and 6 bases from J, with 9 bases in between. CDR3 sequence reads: CASSLDLASGELFF. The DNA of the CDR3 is TGTGCCAGCAGCTTAGATCTAGCCTCCGGGGAGCTGTTTTTT.

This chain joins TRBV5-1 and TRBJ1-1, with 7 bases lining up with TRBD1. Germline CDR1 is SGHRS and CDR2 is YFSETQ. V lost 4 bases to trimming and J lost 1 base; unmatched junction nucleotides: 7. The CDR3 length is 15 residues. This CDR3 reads CASSTNRGANTEAFF. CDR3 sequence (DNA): TGCGCCAGCAGCACAAACAGGGGAGCGAACACTGAAGCTTTCTTT.

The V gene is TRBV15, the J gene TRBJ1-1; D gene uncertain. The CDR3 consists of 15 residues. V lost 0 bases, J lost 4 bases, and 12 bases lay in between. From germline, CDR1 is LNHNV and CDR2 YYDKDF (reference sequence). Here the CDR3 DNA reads TGTGCCACCAGCAGAGAGACGGGGTTAGTCACTGAAGCTTTCTTT. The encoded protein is CATSRETGLVTEAFF.

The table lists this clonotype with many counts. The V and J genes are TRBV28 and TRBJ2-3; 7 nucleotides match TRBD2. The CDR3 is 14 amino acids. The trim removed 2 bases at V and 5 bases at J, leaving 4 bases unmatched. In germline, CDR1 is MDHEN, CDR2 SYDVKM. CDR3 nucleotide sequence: TGTGCCAGCAGTTTAGCGGGAGCAGGAGATACGCAGTATTTT. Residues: CASSLAGAGDTQYF.

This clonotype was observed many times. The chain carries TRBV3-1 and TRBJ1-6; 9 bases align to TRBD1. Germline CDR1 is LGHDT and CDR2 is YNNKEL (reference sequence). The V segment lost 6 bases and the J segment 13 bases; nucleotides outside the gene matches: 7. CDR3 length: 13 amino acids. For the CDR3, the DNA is TGTGCCAGCAGGGGACAGGGTGTTTTTCCCCTCCACTTT. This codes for CASRGQGVFPLHF.

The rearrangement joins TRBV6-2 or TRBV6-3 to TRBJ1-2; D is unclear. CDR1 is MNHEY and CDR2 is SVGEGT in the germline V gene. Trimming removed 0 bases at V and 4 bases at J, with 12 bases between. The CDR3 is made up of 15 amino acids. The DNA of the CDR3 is TGTGCCAGCAGTTACTCGGTCAGCCGAAGCTATGGCTACACCTTC. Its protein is CASSYSVSRSYGYTF.

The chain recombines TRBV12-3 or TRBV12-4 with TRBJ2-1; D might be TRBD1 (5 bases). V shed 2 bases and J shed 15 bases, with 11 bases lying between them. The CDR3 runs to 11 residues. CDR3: CASSLRSGLFF. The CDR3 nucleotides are TGTGCCAGCAGTTTAAGGTCAGGGTTGTTCTTC.

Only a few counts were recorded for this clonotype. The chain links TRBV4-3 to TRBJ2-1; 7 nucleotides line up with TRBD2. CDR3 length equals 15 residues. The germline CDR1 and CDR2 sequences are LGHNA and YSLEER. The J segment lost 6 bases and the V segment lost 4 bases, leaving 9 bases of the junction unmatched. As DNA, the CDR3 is TGCGCCAGCAGCCTAACCCCCGGGACTACCAATGAGCAGTTCTTC. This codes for CASSLTPGTTNEQFF.

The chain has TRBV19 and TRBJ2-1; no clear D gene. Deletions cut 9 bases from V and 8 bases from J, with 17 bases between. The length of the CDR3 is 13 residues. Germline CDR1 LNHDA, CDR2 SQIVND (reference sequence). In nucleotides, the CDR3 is TGTGCCAGCAAAAGCCCCCCTTTGGATGAGCAGTTCTTC. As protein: CASKSPPLDEQFF.

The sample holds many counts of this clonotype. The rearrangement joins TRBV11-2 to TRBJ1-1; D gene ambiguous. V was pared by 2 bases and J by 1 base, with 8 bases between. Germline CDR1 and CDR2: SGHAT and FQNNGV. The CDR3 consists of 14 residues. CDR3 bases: TGTGCCAGCAGCTTACTGTTTCAGAACACTGAAGCTTTCTTT. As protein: CASSLLFQNTEAFF.